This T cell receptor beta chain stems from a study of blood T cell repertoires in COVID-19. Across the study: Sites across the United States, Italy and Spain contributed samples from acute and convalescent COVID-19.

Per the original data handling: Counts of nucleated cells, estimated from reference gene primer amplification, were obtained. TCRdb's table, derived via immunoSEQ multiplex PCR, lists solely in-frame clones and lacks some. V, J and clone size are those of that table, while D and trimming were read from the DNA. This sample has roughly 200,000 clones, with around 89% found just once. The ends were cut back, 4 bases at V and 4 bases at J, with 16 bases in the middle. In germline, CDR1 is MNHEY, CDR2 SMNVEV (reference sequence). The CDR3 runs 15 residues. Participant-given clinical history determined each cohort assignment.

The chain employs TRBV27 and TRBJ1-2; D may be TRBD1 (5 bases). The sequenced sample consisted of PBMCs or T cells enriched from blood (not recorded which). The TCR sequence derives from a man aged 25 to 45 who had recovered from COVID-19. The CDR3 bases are TGTGCCAGCAGTTCCGCCTCTGCAGGGCTCTATGGCTACACCTTC. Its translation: CASSSASAGLYGYTF.